Presented here are 23 T cell receptor beta chains from one specimen sequenced in a study of blood T cell repertoires in COVID-19. The protocol was immunoSEQ multiplex PCR, while the TCRdb copy is restricted to in-frame clones and leaves out a portion. The table records tens of thousands of clones, approximately 86% of them present only once. The sample comprised peripheral blood. Source of these receptors: a human donor with acute or convalescent COVID-19. The donor label of this sample is uncertain.

The chain is built from TRBV5-4 and TRBJ2-1; 14 positions agree with TRBD2. The CDR3 is 14 residues long. V gave up 4 bases and J gave up 8 bases; unmatched junction bases: 2. Germline CDR1 SGHNT, CDR2 YYREEE (reference sequence). DNA of the CDR3: TGTGCCAGCAGCGAGGGACTAGCGGGAGATGAGCAGTTCTTC. Its translation is CASSEGLAGDEQFF.

As for this clone: The junction differs from germline at one of its ends, possibly a read error. The chain combines TRBV18 with TRBJ2-7, with TRBD1 as a possible D gene (6 bases). CDR1 is KGHSH, CDR2 LQKENI, per germline. CDR3 length: 12 amino acids. In nucleotides, the CDR3 is TGTGCCAGCTCACGAGACAGCCAGGGGCAGTCCTTC. The encoded protein is CASSRDSQGQSF.

J is TRBJ1-4 and V is TRBV5-6, with 8 bases that match TRBD1. The V gene end was trimmed by 3 bases and the J gene end by 4 bases; junction bases not matched to a gene: 2. Per the germline V gene, CDR1 is SGHDT and CDR2 is YYEEEE. The CDR3 has 14 amino acids. The CDR3 loop reads CASSSTGVNEKLFF. The CDR3, as DNA: TGTGCCAGCAGCTCGACAGGGGTTAATGAAAAACTGTTTTTT.

There are a few counts of this clone. The chain is built from TRBV12-3 or TRBV12-4 and TRBJ2-3; no clear D. V was clipped by 5 bases and J by 2 bases, with 8 bases between them. The length of the CDR3 is 13 residues. Written as DNA, the CDR3 is TGTGCCAGCAGTCCCTGGGCCACAGATACGCAGTATTTT. This encodes CASSPWATDTQYF.

The chain has TRBV19 and TRBJ1-5; D perhaps matches TRBD1 (6 bases). V was cut by 1 base and J by 4 bases, with 11 bases left in between. The CDR3 sequence is 15 residues long. Germline CDR1 reads LNHDA; CDR2 reads SQIVND (reference sequence). The CDR3 bases are TGTGCCAGTAGTATAGGGTCACAGGGTAATCAGCCCCAGCATTTT. This gives the protein CASSIGSQGNQPQHF.

The CDR3 loop reads CASSFEQGAGYGYTF. The CDR3 DNA sequence: TGTGCCAGCAGCTTCGAACAGGGGGCGGGCTATGGCTACACCTTC. The chain carries TRBV5-8 and TRBJ1-2; 9 bases align to TRBD1. The CDR3 length is 15 residues. The J segment lost 4 bases and the V segment lost 2 bases, leaving 6 bases of the junction unmatched. Germline loops: CDR1 SGHTS, CDR2 YDEGEE.

The chain employs TRBV7-6 and TRBJ2-7; 9 positions agree with TRBD1. Germline lookup yields CDR1 SGHVS and CDR2 FNYEAQ. The CDR3 sequence is 16 residues long. The V segment lost 7 bases and the J segment 6 bases; nucleotides outside the gene matches: 16. The CDR3 DNA is TGTGCCAGCACCCTCTTAGGGGGACAGGGTCGTGGCGAGCAGTACTTC. It is translated as CASTLLGGQGRGEQYF. Using reference TRBV7-6 and TRBJ2-7 for the parts outside the CDR3, the full variable domain is GAGVSQSPRYKVTKRGQDVALRCDPISGHVSLYWYRQALGQGPEFLTYFNYEAQQDKSGLPNDRFSAERPEGSISTLTIQRTEQRDSAMYRCASTLLGGQGRGEQYFGPGTRLTVT.

V gene TRBV19 combines with J gene TRBJ2-7; TRBD1 is a possible D gene (6 bases). The germline V gene has CDR1 LNHDA and CDR2 SQIVND (reference sequence). V was clipped by 4 bases and J by 0 bases, with 13 bases between them. The CDR3 extends over 15 amino acids. The CDR3 sequence: CASSRLQGPSYEQYF. The CDR3 nucleotides are TGTGCCAGTAGTAGATTACAGGGACCCTCCTACGAGCAGTACTTC.

The chain joins TRBV7-2 to TRBJ1-1; 10 nucleotides align to TRBD1. V dropped 0 bases and J dropped 4; count of bases not matched to a gene: 2. This CDR3 is 15 amino acids long. Germline lookup yields CDR1 SGHTA and CDR2 FQGNSA. CDR3 nucleotides: TGTGCCAGCAGCTTAGCAGGACAGGGGGTCACTGAAGCTTTCTTT. This translates into CASSLAGQGVTEAFF.

The chain couples TRBV5-1 to TRBJ2-7; 9 bases are a match to TRBD2. The germline CDR1 and CDR2 sequences are SGHRS and YFSETQ. The CDR3 covers 16 residues. V gave up 4 bases and J gave up 4 bases; unmatched junction bases: 12. CDR3 loop: CASSLGAGGPEYEQYF. The CDR3 nucleotides are TGCGCCAGCAGCCTGGGCGCGGGAGGGCCGGAATACGAGCAGTACTTC. The variable domain in full, completed from reference TRBV5-1 and TRBJ2-7, reads KAGVTQTPRYLIKTRGQQVTLSCSPISGHRSVSWYQQTPGQGLQFLFEYFSETQRNKGNFPGRFSGRQFSNSRSEMNVSTLELGDSALYLCASSLGAGGPEYEQYFGPGTRLTVT.

This chain links TRBV3-1 (or the pseudogene TRBV3-2) with TRBJ1-1, with no clear D. V was clipped by 1 base and J by 6 bases, with 9 bases between them. Germline values: CDR1 LGHDT, CDR2 YNNKEL (reference sequence). The CDR3 sequence is 13 residues long. The CDR3 spells CASSQVRVSEAFF. Written as DNA, the CDR3 is TGTGCCAGCAGCCAAGTACGGGTGTCTGAAGCTTTCTTT.

The V call is TRBV11-3, the J call TRBJ2-3, with 12 bases aligning to TRBD2. This CDR3 region has 16 residues. Germline CDR1 SGHNT, CDR2 YENEEA. V was clipped by 5 bases and J by 5 bases; unmatched bases: 8. CDR3 DNA: TGTGCCAGCAGCCCGCGGACTAGCGGGGCAGTAGATACGCAGTATTTT. This sequence encodes CASSPRTSGAVDTQYF.

The chain uses TRBV20-1 and TRBJ1-1; D might be TRBD1 (5 bases). Germline V gene lookup returns CDR1 DFQATT and CDR2 SNEGSKA (reference sequence). V gave up 5 bases and J gave up 5 bases, with 9 bases separating them. The CDR3 has 11 amino acids. The CDR3 sequence: CSASRGTEAFF. The CDR3 coding sequence is TGCAGTGCTTCCCGGGGGACTGAAGCTTTCTTT.

The chain has TRBV11-2 and TRBJ2-3, with 10 bases matching TRBD2. The CDR3 runs 17 residues. Germline CDR1 SGHAT, CDR2 FQNNGV. V lost 0 bases, J lost 0 bases, and 3 bases stayed unmatched. The DNA of the CDR3 is TGTGCCAGCAGCTTAGATCGTAGCGGGGGGAGCACAGATACGCAGTATTTT. This codes for CASSLDRSGGSTDTQYF.

As to this clone: Relative to the germline gene, one junction end is altered; a read error may explain this. The chain joins TRBV6-5 to TRBJ1-2; 9 positions match TRBD1. Per the germline V gene, CDR1 is MNHEY and CDR2 is SVGAGI. CDR3 length: 14 amino acids. The CDR3 is CASNYQGTGKGYTF. The CDR3 DNA sequence: TGTGCCAGCAATTACCAAGGGACAGGGAAAGGCTACACCTTC.

V and J are TRBV7-2 and TRBJ1-5; TRBD1 agrees at 7 bases. Germline CDR1 reads SGHTA; CDR2 reads FQGNSA. The V and J ends lost 5 bases and 6 bases, in that order; junction bases with no gene match: 19. The CDR3 runs 18 residues. Here the CDR3 DNA reads TGTGCCAGCAGCCCCTCGGGGACGGGGACAGTTGGCCGTCAGCCCCAGCATTTT. Translating gives CASSPSGTGTVGRQPQHF.

The V and J genes are TRBV5-5 and TRBJ2-3; a weak D match, TRBD1 (6 bases). Germline loops: CDR1 SGHKS, CDR2 YYEKEE (reference sequence). The CDR3 covers 14 residues. Trimming cost V 4 bases and J 0 bases, with 9 bases left between them. The CDR3 sequence is CASSPDSSTDTQYF. The CDR3 nucleotides are TGTGCCAGCAGCCCGGACAGTAGCACAGATACGCAGTATTTT. Full variable domain (remainder filled in from reference TRBV5-5 and TRBJ2-3): DAGVTQSPTHLIKTRGQQVTLRCSPISGHKSVSWYQQVLGQGPQFIFQYYEKEERGRGNFPDRFSARQFPNYSSELNVNALLLGDSALYLCASSPDSSTDTQYFGPGTRLTVL.

CDR3 loop: CASSLARAEKLFF. CDR3 DNA sequence: TGTGCCAGCAGTTTAGCCAGGGCTGAAAAACTGTTTTTT. This sequence joins TRBV12-3 or TRBV12-4 and TRBJ1-4; possible D gene TRBD1, 5 bases. The length of the CDR3 is 13 residues. Trimming shortened V by 0 bases and J by 7 bases, and 6 bases separated the two germline ends.

This rearrangement joins TRBV29-1 to TRBJ2-7; 7 nucleotides align to TRBD1. Trimming at V came to 6 bases and at J to 2 bases, leaving 10 bases not matched to a gene. The germline gives CDR1 SQVTM, CDR2 ANQGSEA. The CDR3 runs to 14 residues. The CDR3 DNA reads TGCAGCGTGACGACAGGGTGGTCCACCTACGAGCAGTACTTC. This encodes CSVTTGWSTYEQYF.

The genes are TRBV5-4 and TRBJ1-1; D may be TRBD1 (6 bases). Germline CDR1 reads SGHNT; CDR2 reads YYREEE (reference sequence). Trimming pared 5 bases from V and 1 base from J, leaving 12 bases between. The CDR3 totals 14 residues. The CDR3 is CASSPTGRNTEAFF. The CDR3 DNA is TGTGCCAGCAGTCCCACAGGGCGGAACACTGAAGCTTTCTTT.

The chain carries TRBV5-1 and TRBJ2-7; tentative D call: TRBD1 (6 bases). Germline CDR1 reads SGHRS; CDR2 reads YFSETQ. The V and J ends lost 0 bases and 6 bases respectively, with 19 bases between them. The CDR3 has 16 amino acids. DNA for the CDR3: TGCGCCAGCAGCTTGGTGGGGGCGTTGGTCACGGGCGAGCAGTACTTC. Its translation is CASSLVGALVTGEQYF.

The chain joins TRBV5-1 to TRBJ1-2; D remains ambiguous. This CDR3 has 15 residues. The V and J ends lost 4 bases and 0 bases respectively, with 13 bases between them. Germline values: CDR1 SGHRS, CDR2 YFSETQ. For the CDR3, the DNA is TGCGCCAGCAGCCCCGGGAGCATACCTAACTATGGCTACACCTTC. This sequence encodes CASSPGSIPNYGYTF.

This clone appeared a single time. The chain carries TRBV7-8 and TRBJ2-7; possibly TRBD1 for D (5 bases). The V end lost 6 bases, the J end lost 1 base, and 13 bases lay between the germline ends. The germline V gene has CDR1 SGHVS and CDR2 FQNEAQ. The CDR3 is made up of 14 amino acids. CDR3 sequence reads: CASRSTGPSYEQYF. In nucleotides, the CDR3 is TGTGCCAGCAGGTCAACAGGTCCATCCTACGAGCAGTACTTC.